Below are 2 T cell receptor beta chains sequenced from a single sample in a study of shared clonotypes between healthy human individuals. Generated by immunoSEQ multiplex PCR, the TCRdb table keeps only in-frame clones and is missing some. Of 2 million to 3 million clones listed, 93% are singletons. Sequenced sample: naive CD4+ T cells from PBMCs. Subset of the sample: CD45RA+ positively selected. Receptor source: a man aged 18 to 29 in good health. Some clones in this sample may be carry-over from other donors' samples.

This chain joins TRBV5-6 and TRBJ1-1; TRBD1 might be the D (6 bases). Germline lookup yields CDR1 SGHDT and CDR2 YYEEEE. V shed 4 bases and J shed 5 bases, with 18 bases lying between them. The CDR3 runs 15 residues. The CDR3 loop reads CASSPLAGAGTEAFF. In DNA, the CDR3 is TGTGCCAGCAGCCCGCTTGCGGGGGCTGGTACTGAAGCTTTCTTT.

The CDR3 reads CASTVEIGGTDTQYF. CDR3 nucleotides: TGTGCCAGCACCGTCGAAATTGGCGGCACAGATACGCAGTATTTT. The chain has TRBV6-1 and TRBJ2-3, with no clear D. This CDR3 comprises 15 residues. Trimming cost V 7 bases and J 1 base, with 15 bases left between them. Germline V gene data show CDR1 as MNHNS and CDR2 as SASEGT.